This paragraph covers one TCR beta chain sequence. Its target is unknown. One junction end does not reproduce the germline sequence, and a read error may be involved. When ophthalmopathy did not progress within 18 months, Graves' hyperthyroidism was considered stable. The study excluded patients with uncontrolled infection, other autoimmune disease, pregnancy or lactation. The sample belongs to a study of T cells in Graves' hyperthyroidism and ophthalmopathy. Across the study: Upon initial diagnosis and before any treatment, peripheral blood was collected.

The CDR3 consists of 17 residues. Per the germline V gene, CDR1 is SNHLY and CDR2 is FYNNEI. The TCR beta CDR3 regions underwent amplification using RNA transcripts as the source. HTBI primers were the set used in a first-round RT-PCR of the TCR CDR3. MiXCR was run by TCRdb on the multiplex PCR reads, yielding one entry per CDR3 protein. The sample lists 650,000 to 700,000 distinct CDR3 sequences, around 16% occurring once. Study-wide points: Most expanded thyroid clonotypes above 0.001 recurred in blood.

This TCR came from a man aged 50 or older with Graves' hyperthyroidism. Source material: blood. The gene calls are TRBV2 and TRBJ2-1, with TRBD2 identical over 7 bases. CDR3 region: CASSQGLGRYRYNEQFF. CDR3 nucleotides: TGCGCCAGCAGCCAAGGGCTCGGGAGGTACCGCTACAATGAGCAGTTCTTC.